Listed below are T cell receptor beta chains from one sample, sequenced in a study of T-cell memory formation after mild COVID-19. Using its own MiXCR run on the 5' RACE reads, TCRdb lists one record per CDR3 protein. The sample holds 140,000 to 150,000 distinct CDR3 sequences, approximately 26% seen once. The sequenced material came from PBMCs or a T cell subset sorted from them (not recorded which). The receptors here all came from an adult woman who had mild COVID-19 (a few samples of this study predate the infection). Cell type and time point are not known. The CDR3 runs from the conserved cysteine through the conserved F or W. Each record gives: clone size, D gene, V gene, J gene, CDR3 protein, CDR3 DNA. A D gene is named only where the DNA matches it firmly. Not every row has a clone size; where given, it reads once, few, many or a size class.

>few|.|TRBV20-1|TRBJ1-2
CSARDNSAGFYGYTF
TGCAGTGCTAGGGATAACAGTGCAGGATTCTATGGCTACACCTTC
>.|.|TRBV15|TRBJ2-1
CATSGLLDSQGNEQFF
TGTGCCACCAGCGGGCTCTTAGACTCCCAGGGCAATGAGCAGTTCTTC
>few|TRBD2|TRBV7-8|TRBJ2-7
CASRDPAGGTYEQYF
TGTGCCAGCAGAGATCCAGCGGGAGGGACCTACGAGCAGTACTTC
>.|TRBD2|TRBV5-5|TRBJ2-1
CASSYGLAGGPEQFF
TGTGCCAGCAGCTACGGACTAGCGGGAGGACCTGAGCAGTTCTTC
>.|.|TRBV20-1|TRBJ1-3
CSARTVGNTIYF
TGCAGTGCGCGGACAGTCGGAAACACCATATATTTT
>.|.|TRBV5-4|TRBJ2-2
CASSPFGTTGELFF
TGTGCCAGCAGCCCTTTCGGCACCACCGGGGAGCTGTTTTTT
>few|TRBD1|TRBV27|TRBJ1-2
CASWDSLGEGYTF
TGTGCCAGCTGGGACAGCCTGGGGGAAGGCTACACCTTC
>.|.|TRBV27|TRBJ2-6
CASSWLLGGANVLTF
TGTGCCAGCAGTTGGCTGCTAGGTGGGGCCAACGTCCTGACTTTC
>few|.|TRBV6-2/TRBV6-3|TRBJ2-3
CASSYGGQPGGPDTQYF
TGTGCCAGCAGTTACGGAGGACAACCCGGAGGACCAGATACGCAGTATTTT
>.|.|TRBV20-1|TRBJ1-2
CSARDGSIAGIYGYTF
TGCAGTGCTAGAGATGGGTCAATCGCTGGAATCTATGGCTACACCTTC
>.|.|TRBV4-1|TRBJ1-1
CASSQDTGSNTEAFF
TGCGCCAGCAGCCAAGATACAGGCAGCAACACTGAAGCTTTCTTT
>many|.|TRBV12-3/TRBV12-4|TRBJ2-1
CASRGHEQFF
TGTGCCAGCAGGGGGCATGAGCAGTTCTTC
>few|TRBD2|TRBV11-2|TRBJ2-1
CASSLDLADYNEQFF
TGTGCCAGCAGCTTAGATCTAGCGGACTACAATGAGCAGTTCTTC
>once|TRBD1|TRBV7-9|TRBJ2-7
CASSPRDRTYEQYF
TGTGCCAGCAGCCCCCGGGACAGGACCTACGAGCAGTACTTC
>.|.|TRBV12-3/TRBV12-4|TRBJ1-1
CASRVSLGNTEAFF
TGTGCCAGCAGGGTGTCTTTAGGGAACACTGAAGCTTTCTTT
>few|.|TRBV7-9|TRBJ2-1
CASSLAVSEQFF
TGTGCCAGCAGCTTAGCTGTCAGTGAGCAGTTCTTC
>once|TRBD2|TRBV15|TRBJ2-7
CATTPGEGPYEQYF
TGTGCCACCACCCCGGGGGAGGGCCCCTACGAGCAGTACTTC
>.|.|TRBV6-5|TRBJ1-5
CASSPRSEINQPQHF
TGTGCCAGCAGCCCACGGTCAGAAATCAATCAGCCCCAGCATTTT
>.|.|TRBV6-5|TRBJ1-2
CASSPRGSGLTGYTF
TGTGCCAGCAGCCCCAGGGGATCCGGACTTACTGGCTACACCTTC
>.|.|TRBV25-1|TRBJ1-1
CASSGGHREAFF
TGTGCCAGCAGTGGAGGACACCGTGAAGCTTTCTTT
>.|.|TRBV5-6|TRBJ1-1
CAIMVGTEAFF
TGTGCCATCATGGTGGGCACTGAAGCTTTCTTT
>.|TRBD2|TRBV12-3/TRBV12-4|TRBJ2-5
CASRPHAGEETQYF
TGTGCCAGCAGACCCCATGCGGGGGAAGAGACCCAGTACTTC
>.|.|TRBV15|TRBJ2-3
CATSRVGESTDTQYF
TGTGCCACCAGCAGAGTAGGGGAGAGCACAGATACGCAGTATTTT
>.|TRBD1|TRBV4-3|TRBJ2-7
CASSQDGPGQGAYEQYF
TGCGCCAGCAGCCAAGATGGGCCGGGACAGGGGGCCTACGAGCAGTACTTC
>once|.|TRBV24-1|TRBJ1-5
CATSKGLHQPQHF
TGTGCCACCAGTAAGGGGTTGCATCAGCCCCAGCATTTT
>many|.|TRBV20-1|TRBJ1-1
CSAPRPNRENTEAFF
TGCAGTGCGCCCAGGCCCAACAGGGAGAACACTGAAGCTTTCTTT
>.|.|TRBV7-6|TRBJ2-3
CASSLGVSDTQYF
TGTGCCAGCAGCCTTGGGGTGTCAGATACGCAGTATTTT
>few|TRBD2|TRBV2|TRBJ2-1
CASSASGGYNEQFF
TGTGCCAGCAGTGCTAGCGGGGGCTACAATGAGCAGTTCTTC
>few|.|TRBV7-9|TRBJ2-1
CASSALDGYHEQFF
TGTGCCAGCAGCGCTTTGGACGGATATCATGAGCAGTTCTTC
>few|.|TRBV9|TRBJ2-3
CASSVGDLLDTQYF
TGTGCCAGCAGCGTAGGGGACCTGCTGGATACGCAGTATTTT
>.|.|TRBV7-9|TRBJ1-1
CASSLPYEAFF
TGTGCCAGCAGCCTCCCCTATGAAGCTTTCTTT
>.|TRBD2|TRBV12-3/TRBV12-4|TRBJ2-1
CASSFASGVNDEQFF
TGTGCCAGCAGTTTTGCTAGCGGGGTGAACGATGAGCAGTTCTTC
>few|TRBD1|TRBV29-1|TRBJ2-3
CSVEGDRGYSGESQYF
TGCAGCGTTGAGGGGGACAGGGGGTACTCCGGAGAGTCGCAGTATTTT
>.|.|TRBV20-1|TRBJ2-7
CSAREEREQYF
TGCAGTGCTAGAGAGGAGAGGGAGCAGTACTTC
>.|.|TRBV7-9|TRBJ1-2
CASSPGGANYGYTF
TGTGCCAGCAGTCCTGGGGGGGCTAACTATGGCTACACCTTC
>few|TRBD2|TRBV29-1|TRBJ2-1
CSVQGGSLRNEQFF
TGCAGCGTGCAGGGCGGGAGTCTCAGAAATGAGCAGTTCTTC
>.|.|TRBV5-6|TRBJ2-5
CASSPAGVETQYF
TGTGCCAGCAGCCCTGCCGGGGTTGAGACCCAGTACTTC
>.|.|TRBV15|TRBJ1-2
CATSGDSPPSGYTF
TGTGCCACCAGCGGAGACAGCCCTCCTTCGGGCTACACCTTC
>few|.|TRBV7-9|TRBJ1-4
CASSAVQAGGEKLFF
TGTGCCAGCAGCGCGGTGCAGGCGGGAGGCGAAAAACTGTTTTTT
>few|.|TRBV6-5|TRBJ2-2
CASSWNTGELFF
TGTGCCAGCAGTTGGAACACCGGGGAGCTGTTTTTT